Sequencing of this T cell receptor beta chain was carried out in a study of beta chain features in type 1 diabetes. Turning to the study itself: Sorted cells, some 110,000,000 in number, were examined across all samples.

CDR3 size: 16 residues. The germline gives CDR1 MDHEN, CDR2 SYDVKM. After removal of 10 bases from V and 5 bases from J, the junction contained 16 bases not matched to a gene. General observations from the study: The naive, central memory and Treg TCRB repertoires of patients appeared to be more similar to one another than those of healthy donors. TCRB CDR3 length was moderately but significantly reduced in all four CD4+ subsets of Type 1 diabetes patients.

Expressed TCRB transcripts were sequenced because the isolated RNA had all been reverse transcribed beforehand. Some 3.8 million reads, on average, came from each naive, central memory and regulatory T cell sample. The assay was immunoSEQ multiplex PCR, and TCRdb's table has in-frame clones only and misses some. Counted here are over 200,000 clones, about 11% occurring once; the ten biggest clones make up 0.017%. Populations isolated by sorting all had purity greater than 95%. As for this clone: The antigen remains unidentified.

This clonotype was sampled from a man younger than 40 with type 1 diabetes. The sequencing sample was made of naive CD4+ T cells from blood. This chain joins TRBV28 and TRBJ2-5, with 10 bases lining up with TRBD1. The CDR3: CAINPGQGPLGETQYF. Written as DNA, the CDR3 is TGTGCCATCAACCCGGGACAGGGGCCTCTTGGGGAGACCCAGTACTTC.